What follows describes a single T cell receptor (beta chain). Its specificity is not known. The data stem from a study of cytomegalovirus exposure and HLA in healthy donors. Germline V lookup: CDR1 ENHRY, CDR2 SYGVKD. This CDR3 is built from 15 residues. V lost 4 bases to trimming and J lost 2 bases; unmatched junction nucleotides: 3. Vbeta (60) and Jbeta (13) primers were used in the PCR. Assay: immunoSEQ multiplex PCR; the TCRdb copy retains only in-frame clones and omits some. The table records about 200,000 clones, 70% of them present only once. Study-level points and caveats: Most sequenced TCRs were rare (though some public TCRs occurred in many donors). Associated with cytomegalovirus, according to the listing, were 164 TCR beta chains.

Sequenced material: PBMCs. The receptor was derived from a man aged 35-49 years in good health and CMV-seropositive. This chain joins TRBV10-3 and TRBJ2-1; 9 bases agree with TRBD2. DNA for the CDR3: TGTGCCATCAGTGCTACTAGCGGGCCCTACAATGAGCAGTTCTTC. Amino acid sequence: CAISATSGPYNEQFF.